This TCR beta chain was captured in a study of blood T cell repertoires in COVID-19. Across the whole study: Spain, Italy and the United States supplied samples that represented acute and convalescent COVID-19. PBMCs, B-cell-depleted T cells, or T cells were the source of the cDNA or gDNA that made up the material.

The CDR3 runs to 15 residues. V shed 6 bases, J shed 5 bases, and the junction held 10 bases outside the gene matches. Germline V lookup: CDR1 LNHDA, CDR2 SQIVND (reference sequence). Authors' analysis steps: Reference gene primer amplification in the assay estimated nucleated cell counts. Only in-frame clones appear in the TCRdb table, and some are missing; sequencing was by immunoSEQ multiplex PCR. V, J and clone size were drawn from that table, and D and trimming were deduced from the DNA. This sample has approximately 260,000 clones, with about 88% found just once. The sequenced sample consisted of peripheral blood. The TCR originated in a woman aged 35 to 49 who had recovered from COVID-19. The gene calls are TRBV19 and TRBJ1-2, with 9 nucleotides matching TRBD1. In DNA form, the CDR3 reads TGTGCCAGTAGACTCGACAGGGGGAGGCATTATGGCTACACCTTC. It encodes CASRLDRGRHYGYTF.